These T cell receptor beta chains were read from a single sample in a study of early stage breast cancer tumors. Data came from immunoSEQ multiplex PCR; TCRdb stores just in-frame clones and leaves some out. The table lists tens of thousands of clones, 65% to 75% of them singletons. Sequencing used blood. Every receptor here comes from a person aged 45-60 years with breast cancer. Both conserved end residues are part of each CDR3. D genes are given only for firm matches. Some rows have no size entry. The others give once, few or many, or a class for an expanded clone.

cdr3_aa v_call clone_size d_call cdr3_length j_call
CASSECQGSYEQYF TRBV10-1 few NA 14 TRBJ2-7
CASSLRSGQGSEKLFF TRBV5-4 few TRBD1 16 TRBJ1-4
CASSQESSGKYEQYF TRBV4-3 NA NA 15 TRBJ2-7
CASSDGSLGHEQFF TRBV10-1 NA NA 14 TRBJ2-1
CASRSQQGYTGELFF TRBV7-8 NA TRBD1 15 TRBJ2-2
CASSLALDTLDGYTF TRBV11-2 NA NA 15 TRBJ1-2
CASSATGVSYNEQFF TRBV7-6 NA TRBD1 15 TRBJ2-1
CASSPQGTAAYGYTF TRBV6-5 NA TRBD1 15 TRBJ1-2
CASRERTDTQYF TRBV27 NA NA 12 TRBJ2-3
CASSQDHEGGPSNQPQHF TRBV4-2 once TRBD1 18 TRBJ1-5
CASSLTGDYNEQFF TRBV5-1 NA TRBD1 14 TRBJ2-1
CAWSATSNQPQHF TRBV30 NA NA 13 TRBJ1-5
CASSLAWVGTSFDWYEQFF TRBV5-1 NA TRBD2 19 TRBJ2-1
CAFQRDSYGYTF TRBV30 once TRBD1 12 TRBJ1-2
CASGSNQPQHF TRBV7-2 NA NA 11 TRBJ1-5
CAWRDPGPNYGYTF TRBV30 NA NA 14 TRBJ1-2
CASSLGGDTQYF TRBV27 NA NA 12 TRBJ2-3
CASSTGVGQPQHF TRBV18 few NA 13 TRBJ1-5
CASRPSRQRSNQPQHF TRBV19 NA NA 16 TRBJ1-5
CASDRGNTGELFF TRBV6-1 NA TRBD1 13 TRBJ2-2